What follows describes a single T cell receptor (beta chain). This sample was taken from a study of T cell changes during pregnancy in multiple sclerosis. The CDR3 is 15 residues long. V shed 4 bases and J shed 5 bases, with 17 bases lying between them. Germline V gene lookup returns CDR1 SGHRS and CDR2 YFSETQ. Clones were sequenced by immunoSEQ multiplex PCR, and TCRdb holds only the in-frame ones, with some missing. The data contain about 87,000 clones, roughly 95% of them seen just once; the ten biggest clones take up approximately 1.3%. This specimen consisted of peripheral blood, obtained in the third trimester of pregnancy. This TCR was recovered from a female donor in good health, enrolled as a control in a pregnancy study. The rearrangement uses TRBV5-1 and TRBJ2-3; no clear D gene. This CDR3 is CASSPLNGVGDTQYF. In nucleotides, the CDR3 is TGCGCCAGCAGCCCTTTGAATGGAGTCGGAGATACGCAGTATTTT. Looking up the rest from reference TRBV5-1 and TRBJ2-3 gives the full variable domain: KAGVTQTPRYLIKTRGQQVTLSCSPISGHRSVSWYQQTPGQGLQFLFEYFSETQRNKGNFPGRFSGRQFSNSRSEMNVSTLELGDSALYLCASSPLNGVGDTQYFGPGTRLTVL.